One and the same sample provided the 19 T cell receptor beta chains below, sequenced in a study of shared clonotypes between healthy human individuals. The table came from immunoSEQ multiplex PCR; TCRdb's copy has only in-frame clones and leaves some out. The table lists 2 million to 3 million clones, under 95% of them singletons. The sequenced material came from naive CD4+ T cells from PBMCs. This sample's subset: CD45RA+ positively selected. Receptors originate from a man younger than 35 in good health. Some clones in this sample may be carry-over from other donors' samples.

For this clone: The identical CDR3 is also encoded by other nucleotide sequences in the sample. The V gene is TRBV14, the J gene TRBJ2-7; no definite D call. Trimming took off 1 base at V and 2 bases at J, with 3 bases between the two ends. The CDR3 is 12 amino acids. Per the germline V gene, CDR1 is SGHDN and CDR2 is FVKESK. CDR3 sequence (DNA): TGTGCCAGCAGCCAAGTCCCCTACGAGCAGTACTTC. Protein sequence: CASSQVPYEQYF.

The V call is TRBV7-2, the J call TRBJ2-7, with 8 bases fitting TRBD1. Germline V lookup: CDR1 SGHTA, CDR2 FQGNSA. V shed 5 bases, J shed 2 bases, and the junction held 5 bases outside the gene matches. The length of the CDR3 is 14 residues. CDR3: CASSRRDRTYEQYF. CDR3 nucleotide sequence: TGTGCCAGCAGCCGAAGGGACAGGACCTACGAGCAGTACTTC.

This clone appeared a few times. This chain uses TRBV7-9 with TRBJ2-7; 9 bases map to TRBD1. This CDR3 spans 14 amino acids. Germline assignment: CDR1 SEHNR and CDR2 FQNEAQ (reference sequence). V gave up 4 bases and J gave up 3 bases; unmatched junction bases: 4. CDR3 amino acids: CASSSTGGRYEQYF. The CDR3 DNA reads as TGTGCCAGCAGCTCGACAGGGGGGCGCTACGAGCAGTACTTC.

The gene calls are TRBV28 and TRBJ1-4; no clear D. CDR3 length: 15 amino acids. V dropped 2 bases and J dropped 3 bases, with 10 bases sitting between them. Germline V gives CDR1 MDHEN, CDR2 SYDVKM. The CDR3 DNA reads as TGTGCCAGCAGTTTAACGGGGATATCTAATGAAAAACTGTTTTTT. Amino acid sequence: CASSLTGISNEKLFF. Full variable domain (rest looked up from reference TRBV28 and TRBJ1-4): DVKVTQSSRYLVKRTGEKVFLECVQDMDHENMFWYRQDPGLGLRLIYFSYDVKMKEKGDIPEGYSVSREKKERFSLILESASTNQTSMYLCASSLTGISNEKLFFGSGTQLSVL.

This chain connects TRBV5-4 to TRBJ1-2; 12 nucleotides match TRBD1. Trimming took 4 bases from V and 8 from J; bases not matched to a gene: 18. The CDR3 runs to 18 residues. Germline V gives CDR1 SGHNT, CDR2 YYREEE (reference sequence). CDR3 in amino acids: CASSLGGLRDRGPEGYTF. The CDR3, as DNA: TGTGCCAGCAGCCTTGGAGGGCTCAGGGACAGGGGGCCTGAGGGCTACACCTTC.

The rearrangement links TRBV7-9 to TRBJ2-7; D unresolved. V lost 5 bases to trimming and J lost 2 bases, with 10 bases between them. The germline V gene encodes CDR1 SEHNR and CDR2 FQNEAQ (reference sequence). The CDR3 runs 13 residues. The CDR3 spells CASSPQPPYEQYF. CDR3 nucleotide sequence: TGTGCCAGCAGCCCCCAGCCGCCCTACGAGCAGTACTTC.

The V and J genes are TRBV5-1 and TRBJ2-1, with D tentatively TRBD2 (6 bases). The CDR3 sequence is 16 residues long. The V end was cut by 0 bases, the J end by 2 bases, with 12 bases between. CDR1 SGHRS and CDR2 YFSETQ come from the germline V gene. CDR3 sequence: CASSLGGGIPYNEQFF. In DNA form, the CDR3 reads TGCGCCAGCAGCTTGGGGGGCGGGATCCCCTACAATGAGCAGTTCTTC.

This rearrangement joins TRBV18 to TRBJ2-3; D gene unclear. The CDR3 extends over 16 amino acids. Deletions cut 4 bases from V and 4 bases from J, with 18 bases between. Germline CDR1 KGHSH, CDR2 LQKENI. In DNA form, the CDR3 reads TGTGCCAGCTCACGTTTGGCGGACCCCGCGGCAGATACGCAGTATTTT. Amino acids: CASSRLADPAADTQYF.

The rearrangement joins TRBV28 to TRBJ1-2, with D hard to call. Trimming cost V 7 bases and J 8 bases, with 14 bases left between them. This CDR3 region has 12 residues. Per the germline V gene, CDR1 is MDHEN and CDR2 is SYDVKM. CDR3 sequence reads: CASMRSRPGYTF. Here the CDR3 DNA reads TGTGCCAGCATGAGGTCTCGGCCCGGCTACACCTTC.

Of note for this clone: The sample holds other DNA sequences that translate to the same CDR3. The rearrangement uses TRBV28 and TRBJ2-1; the D is unclear. Germline CDR1 and CDR2: MDHEN and SYDVKM. The CDR3 is 13 residues long. Between the trimmed V and J ends, which lost 5 bases and 4 bases, there was a span of 9 bases. The CDR3 region has the DNA TGTGCCAGCAGTCCAGACCCATACAATGAGCAGTTCTTC. This gives the protein CASSPDPYNEQFF. Full variable domain (missing parts from reference TRBV28 and TRBJ2-1): DVKVTQSSRYLVKRTGEKVFLECVQDMDHENMFWYRQDPGLGLRLIYFSYDVKMKEKGDIPEGYSVSREKKERFSLILESASTNQTSMYLCASSPDPYNEQFFGPGTRLTVL.

J is TRBJ2-3 and V is TRBV5-6, with a tentative D call TRBD2 (7 bases). The CDR3 is made up of 16 amino acids. Trimming cost V 4 bases and J 8 bases, with 23 bases left between them. Germline V gene data show CDR1 as SGHDT and CDR2 as YYEEEE. This chain's CDR3 is CASSLWGGSLSGTQYF. In DNA form, the CDR3 reads TGTGCCAGCAGCCTGTGGGGGGGCTCCCTTTCAGGTACGCAGTATTTT.

The rearrangement uses TRBV29-1 and TRBJ2-1, with 15 positions matching TRBD2. From germline, CDR1 is SQVTM and CDR2 ANQGSEA. Unmatched junction bases numbered 7, after V lost 6 bases and J lost 4 bases. The CDR3 consists of 16 residues. The CDR3 bases are TGCAGCGTGGGGGGACTAGCGGGAGGTCTGTACAATGAGCAGTTCTTC. Translation gives CSVGGLAGGLYNEQFF.

The chain employs TRBV6-6 and TRBJ2-1; D gene unclear. Germline lookup yields CDR1 MNHNY and CDR2 SVGAGI (reference sequence). Trimming took 10 bases from V and 2 from J, leaving 9 bases between them. CDR3 size: 12 residues. CDR3 residues: CATKGPYNEQFF. CDR3 sequence (DNA): TGTGCCACGAAAGGGCCCTACAATGAGCAGTTCTTC.

Written as DNA, the CDR3 is TGCGCCAGCAGCTTGGAGGTAGCTAGCGGCTACAATGAGCAGTTCTTC. Its protein is CASSLEVASGYNEQFF. The chain employs TRBV5-1 and TRBJ2-1; TRBD2 matches at 7 bases. The CDR3 spans 16 residues. Germline assignment: CDR1 SGHRS and CDR2 YFSETQ. Trimming removed 0 bases from V and 3 bases from J; junction bases left unmatched: 6.

In the case of this clone: In the same sample, other DNA sequences code for this CDR3. This chain joins TRBV28 and TRBJ2-7, with D maybe TRBD2 (6 bases). The CDR3 extends over 14 amino acids. The V end was cut by 4 bases, the J end by 2 bases, with 12 bases between. Germline CDR1 and CDR2: MDHEN and SYDVKM. The CDR3 loop reads CASSSPGTPYEQYF. The CDR3, as DNA: TGTGCCAGCAGTTCCCCCGGGACTCCCTACGAGCAGTACTTC.

The rearrangement uses TRBV5-8 and TRBJ2-7, with D possibly TRBD2 on 5 matching bases. The germline gives CDR1 SGHTS, CDR2 YDEGEE. There are 14 residues in the CDR3. V was shortened by 1 base and J by 0 bases, with 8 bases between the two germline ends. CDR3 DNA sequence: TGTGCCAGCAGCTTGCCGGGGTTCTCCTACGAGCAGTACTTC. The encoded protein is CASSLPGFSYEQYF.

Worth noting for this clone: Sequence at one end of the junction differs from germline and may be a read error. The chain carries TRBV10-3 and TRBJ1-1; 8 bases map to TRBD1. The length of the CDR3 is 13 residues. The V gene's germline CDR1 is ENHRY and CDR2 SYGVKD. CDR3 coding DNA: TGTGCAATCAGGGGACAGGAGAACACTGAAGCTTTCTTT. Translated: CAIRGQENTEAFF.

The chain has TRBV10-1 and TRBJ1-1; D uncertain. The CDR3 totals 13 residues. V was shortened by 0 bases and J by 5 bases, with 7 bases between the two germline ends. Germline CDR1 is WNHNN and CDR2 is SYGVQD (reference sequence). CDR3 DNA: TGCGCCAGCAGTGAGTCGTTGTTTACTGAAGCTTTCTTT. Encoded protein: CASSESLFTEAFF.

The CDR3: CASREFREDTQYF. DNA for the CDR3: TGTGCCAGCAGGGAGTTCAGGGAAGATACGCAGTATTTT. The chain carries TRBV2 and TRBJ2-3; tentative D call: TRBD1 (5 bases). Per germline, CDR1 SNHLY and CDR2 FYNNEI. The CDR3 is made up of 13 amino acids. The V gene lost 6 bases and the J gene lost 5 bases, with 12 bases spanning the gap. Full variable domain (missing parts from reference TRBV2 and TRBJ2-3): EPEVTQTPSHQVTQMGQEVILRCVPISNHLYFYWYRQILGQKVEFLVSFYNNEISEKSEIFDDQFSVERPDGSNFTLKIRSTKLEDSAMYFCASREFREDTQYFGPGTRLTVL.